Shown below are 7 T cell receptor beta chains from a single sample sequenced in a study of T cells in Graves' hyperthyroidism and ophthalmopathy. TCR beta CDR3 regions were amplified from RNA. Initially, a first-round RT-PCR of the TCR CDR3 employed the HTBI primer set. Via MiXCR, TCRdb re-called the multiplex PCR reads, giving one row per CDR3 protein. Of hundreds of thousands of distinct CDR3 sequences in the sample, approximately 40% were seen once. The sequenced sample was blood. The receptors originated from a woman in her forties with Graves' hyperthyroidism.

This clonotype turned up a few times. The chain carries TRBV6-6 and TRBJ1-5; D is undetermined. The V and J ends lost 2 bases and 0 bases respectively, with 14 bases between them. The germline V gene has CDR1 MNHNY and CDR2 SVGAGI (reference sequence). The CDR3 is made up of 17 amino acids. CDR3 amino acids: CASSYEGTGGSNQPQHF. As DNA, the CDR3 is TGTGCCAGCAGTTACGAGGGCACCGGTGGTAGCAATCAGCCCCAGCATTTT.

This clonotype was counted many times. The genes are TRBV19 and TRBJ1-1, with 7 bases lining up with TRBD1. Trimming removed 10 bases from V and 6 bases from J; junction bases left unmatched: 11. CDR3 size: 13 residues. Germline-derived CDR1 and CDR2 are LNHDA and SQIVND (reference sequence). The CDR3 is CANHTGASPEAFF. DNA for the CDR3: TGTGCCAATCACACAGGGGCGAGTCCTGAAGCTTTCTTT.

The rearrangement uses TRBV10-3 and TRBJ2-2; the match to TRBD2 covers 8 bases. The V and J ends lost 11 bases and 6 bases, in that order; junction bases with no gene match: 8. Germline CDR1 is ENHRY and CDR2 is SYGVKD. This CDR3 is built from 13 residues. CDR3 in amino acids: CAWSTSGPGELFF. In DNA form, the CDR3 reads TGTGCCTGGAGCACTAGCGGTCCCGGGGAGCTGTTTTTT.

This clonotype was seen ten or more times. This chain uses TRBV6-5 with TRBJ1-1; TRBD1 aligns across 8 bases. The CDR3 covers 14 residues. V trimming: 6 bases; J trimming: 5 bases; junction bases outside the gene matches: 8. Germline assignment: CDR1 MNHEY and CDR2 SVGAGI. As DNA, the CDR3 is TGTGCCAGCAGATACGACAGGGGATGGACTGAAGCTTTCTTT. Protein: CASRYDRGWTEAFF.

CDR3 nucleotide sequence: TGTGCCAGCAGGGACAGGGCCATCAGGCGTGAAAAACTGTTTTTT. This translates into CASRDRAIRREKLFF. This chain joins TRBV2 and TRBJ1-4; 8 nucleotides line up with TRBD1. Germline V gives CDR1 SNHLY, CDR2 FYNNEI. V gave up 6 bases and J gave up 7 bases; unmatched junction bases: 10. The CDR3 consists of 15 residues.

This clonotype was detected ten times or more. The gene calls are TRBV19 and TRBJ1-1, with a possible D match to TRBD1 (5 bases). The CDR3 spans 13 residues. V dropped 5 bases and J dropped 5 bases, with 12 bases sitting between them. Germline V gene data show CDR1 as LNHDA and CDR2 as SQIVND (reference sequence). In DNA form, the CDR3 reads TGTGCCAGTAGTCTGAGGGAGGGGACTGAAGCTTTCTTT. It translates to CASSLREGTEAFF. Full variable domain (remainder filled in from reference TRBV19 and TRBJ1-1): DGGITQSPKYLFRKEGQNVTLSCEQNLNHDAMYWYRQDPGQGLRLIYYSQIVNDFQKGDIAEGYSVSREKKESFPLTVTSAQKNPTAFYLCASSLREGTEAFFGQGTRLTVV.

This clonotype was recorded many times. This chain links TRBV6-5 with TRBJ1-2; maybe TRBD1 (6 bases). The germline V and J ends were trimmed by 9 bases and 2 bases, with 13 bases remaining between them. The V gene's germline CDR1 is MNHEY and CDR2 SVGAGI. The CDR3 sequence is 13 residues long. In nucleotides, the CDR3 is TGTGCCAGTGCAAAGGGGGAAAACTATGGCTACACCTTC. This sequence encodes CASAKGENYGYTF.